Detailed here is one TCR beta chain. Its target is unknown. The CDR3 runs to 15 residues. Per germline, CDR1 SGHAT and CDR2 FQNNGV. With V trimmed by 5 bases and J by 4 bases, 7 bases remained unmatched. Study donors comprised healthy, HIV-negative adults devoid of recent acute infection or vaccination. Only in-frame clones appear in the TCRdb table, and some are missing; sequencing was by immunoSEQ multiplex PCR. The table shows about 480,000 clones, with 75% to 80% occurring only once. This specimen comes from a study of shared clonotypes between healthy human individuals. The wider study: In total, the donors were two women and a few men aged 18 to 49.

Whole-study findings and limits: Sequencing depth was expected to influence donor clonotype sharing. The study drew on few donors, limiting represented genetic and exposure-history diversity.

The sequenced sample consisted of PBMCs. V usage is TRBV11-2 and J usage is TRBJ2-1, with TRBD2 identical over 8 bases. The sequence was obtained from a woman in her forties in good health. Some clones in this sample may be carry-over from other donors' samples. This CDR3 is CASSVDSGKYNEQFF. As DNA, the CDR3 is TGTGCCAGCAGCGTTGATAGCGGGAAATACAATGAGCAGTTCTTC. Full variable domain (outside the CDR3, taken from reference TRBV11-2 and TRBJ2-1): EAGVAQSPRYKIIEKRQSVAFWCNPISGHATLYWYQQILGQGPKLLIQFQNNGVVDDSQLPKDRFSAERLKGVDSTLKIQPAKLEDSAVYLCASSVDSGKYNEQFFGPGTRLTVL.